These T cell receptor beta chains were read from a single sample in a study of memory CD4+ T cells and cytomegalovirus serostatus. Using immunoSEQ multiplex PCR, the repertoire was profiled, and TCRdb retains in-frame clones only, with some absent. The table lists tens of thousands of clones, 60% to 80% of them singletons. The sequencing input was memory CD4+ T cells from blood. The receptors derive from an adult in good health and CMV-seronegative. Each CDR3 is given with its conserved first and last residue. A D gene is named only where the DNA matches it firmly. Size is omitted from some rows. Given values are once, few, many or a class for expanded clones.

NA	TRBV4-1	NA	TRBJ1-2	CASSPNRATNYGYTF	TGCGCCAGCAGCCCAAACAGGGCTACTAACTATGGCTACACCTTC
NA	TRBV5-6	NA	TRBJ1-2	CASSDRLRGYTF	TGTGCCAGCAGCGACAGGTTACGTGGCTACACCTTC
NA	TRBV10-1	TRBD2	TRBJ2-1	CASSERRLAGGNEQFF	TGCGCCAGCAGTGAGCGAAGACTAGCGGGAGGGAATGAGCAGTTCTTC
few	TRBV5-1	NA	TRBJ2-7	CASSVIPTSYEQYF	TGCGCCAGCAGCGTGATTCCCACCTCCTACGAGCAGTACTTC
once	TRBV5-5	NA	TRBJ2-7	CASSRELANYYEQYF	TGTGCCAGCAGCAGGGAGCTAGCGAACTATTACGAGCAGTACTTC
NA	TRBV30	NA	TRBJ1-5	CAWSVAQGNQPQHF	TGTGCCTGGAGTGTAGCTCAGGGCAATCAGCCCCAGCATTTT
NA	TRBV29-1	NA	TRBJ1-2	CSVERGDGYTF	TGCAGCGTTGAACGCGGGGATGGCTACACCTTC
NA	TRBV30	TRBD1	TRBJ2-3	CAWRRQGVADTQYF	TGTGCCTGGAGGCGACAGGGGGTTGCAGATACGCAGTATTTT
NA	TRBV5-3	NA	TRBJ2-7	CARSLVGEQGPEQYF	TGTGCCAGAAGCTTGGTTGGTGAACAGGGCCCTGAGCAGTACTTC
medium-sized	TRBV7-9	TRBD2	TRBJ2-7	CASSLGLAGGSYEQYF	TGTGCCAGCAGCCTGGGACTAGCGGGAGGTTCCTACGAGCAGTACTTC
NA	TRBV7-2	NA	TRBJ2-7	CASSLAGTDPYEQYF	TGTGCCAGCAGCTTAGCAGGGACGGATCCCTACGAGCAGTACTTC
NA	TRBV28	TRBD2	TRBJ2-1	CASRLAGGPYNEQFF	TGTGCCAGCAGGCTAGCGGGAGGGCCGTATAATGAGCAGTTCTTC
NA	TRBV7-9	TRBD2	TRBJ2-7	CASSLWGGGLSSEQYF	TGTGCCAGCAGCTTATGGGGGGGAGGTCTCTCCTCCGAGCAGTACTTC
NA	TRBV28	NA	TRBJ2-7	CASSLYYRDEQYF	TGTGCCAGCAGTTTATACTACAGGGACGAGCAGTACTTC
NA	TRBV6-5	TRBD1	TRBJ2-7	CASGQGTAYEQYF	TGTGCCAGCGGACAGGGTACGGCCTACGAGCAGTACTTC
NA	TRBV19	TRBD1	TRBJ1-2	CASSILGDRGGGASGYTF	TGTGCCAGTAGTATACTTGGGGACAGGGGAGGCGGTGCGTCTGGCTACACCTTC
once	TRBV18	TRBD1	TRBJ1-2	CASSPLGTGTGKNYGYTF	TGTGCCAGCTCACCCCTAGGCACCGGGACAGGAAAAAACTATGGCTACACCTTC
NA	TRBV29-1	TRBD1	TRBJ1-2	CSADRQNQRGTF	TGCAGCGCGGACAGGCAGAACCAACGGGGCACCTTC
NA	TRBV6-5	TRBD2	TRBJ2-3	CASSYSKAGLDTQYF	TGTGCCAGCAGTTACTCGAAAGCGGGGCTAGATACGCAGTATTTT
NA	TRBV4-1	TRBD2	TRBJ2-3	CASSQGLAGAGDTQYF	TGCGCCAGCAGCCAAGGACTAGCGGGGGCCGGGGATACGCAGTATTTT
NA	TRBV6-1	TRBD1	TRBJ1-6	CASSRQGLNSPLHF	TGTGCCAGCAGTCGACAGGGGCTCAATTCACCCCTCCACTTT
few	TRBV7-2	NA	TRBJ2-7	CASSLGLGGAMVEQYF	TGTGCCAGCAGCTTAGGCCTGGGCGGGGCCATGGTCGAGCAGTACTTC
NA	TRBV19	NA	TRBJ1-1	CASSILRRAGNTEAFF	TGTGCCAGTAGTATTCTCCGCCGGGCGGGGAACACTGAAGCTTTCTTT
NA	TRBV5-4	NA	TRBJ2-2	CASSLGVARNAGELFF	TGTGCCAGCAGCTTGGGGGTAGCTCGGAACGCCGGGGAGCTGTTTTTT
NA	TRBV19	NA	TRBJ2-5	CASTQGSEWQETQYF	TGTGCCAGTACCCAGGGTAGCGAGTGGCAAGAGACCCAGTACTTC
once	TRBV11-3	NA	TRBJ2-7	CASSSHKDSPHEQYF	TGTGCCAGCAGCTCGCACAAGGACAGCCCCCACGAGCAGTACTTC
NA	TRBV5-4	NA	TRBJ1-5	CASSLFGQPQHF	TGTGCCAGCAGTCTTTTTGGCCAGCCCCAGCATTTT
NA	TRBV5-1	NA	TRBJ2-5	CASSLGQQETQYF	TGCGCCAGCAGCTTGGGGCAGCAAGAGACCCAGTACTTC
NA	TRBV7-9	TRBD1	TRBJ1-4	CASSTSDRGRGEKLFF	TGTGCCAGCAGCACAAGTGACAGGGGAAGAGGTGAAAAACTGTTTTTT
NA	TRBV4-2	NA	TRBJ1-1	CASSLQMNTEAFF	TGTGCCAGCAGCCTTCAGATGAACACTGAAGCTTTCTTT
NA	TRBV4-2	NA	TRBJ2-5	CASSQVGGQETQYF	TGTGCCAGCAGCCAAGTCGGAGGGCAAGAGACCCAGTACTTC
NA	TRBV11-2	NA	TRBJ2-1	CASSFSVSSYNEQFF	TGTGCCAGCAGCTTCAGCGTAAGCTCCTACAATGAGCAGTTCTTC
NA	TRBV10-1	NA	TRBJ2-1	CASSETQYNEQFF	TGCGCCAGCAGTGAGACACAATACAATGAGCAGTTCTTC
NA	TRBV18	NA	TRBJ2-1	CASSPQSGQGRAGSYNEQFF	TGTGCCAGCTCACCACAGTCGGGCCAGGGGAGAGCGGGCTCCTACAATGAGCAGTTCTTC
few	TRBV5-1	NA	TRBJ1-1	CASSIQGIGTEAFF	TGCGCCAGCAGCATCCAGGGGATTGGCACTGAAGCTTTCTTT
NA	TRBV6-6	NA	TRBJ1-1	CASSYREAFF	TGTGCCAGCAGTTACCGGGAAGCTTTCTTT
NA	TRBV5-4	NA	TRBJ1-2	CASSLDQGGGYTF	TGTGCCAGCAGCTTGGATCAGGGCGGCGGCTACACCTTC
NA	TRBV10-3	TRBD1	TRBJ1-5	CAISPGQGVQPQHF	TGTGCCATCAGTCCGGGACAGGGGGTCCAGCCCCAGCATTTT
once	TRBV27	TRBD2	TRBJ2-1	CASRTFLAGGIVQFF	TGTGCCAGCAGAACTTTTCTAGCGGGGGGGATAGTACAGTTCTTC
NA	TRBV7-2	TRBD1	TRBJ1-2	CASSPGTGVGGYTF	TGTGCCAGCAGCCCAGGGACAGGGGTTGGTGGCTACACCTTC
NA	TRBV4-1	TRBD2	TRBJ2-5	CASARAGTGQETQYF	TGCGCCAGCGCTCGAGCGGGGACCGGACAAGAGACCCAGTACTTC
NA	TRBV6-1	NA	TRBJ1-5	CASIRDPSNQPQHF	TGTGCCAGCATTAGGGACCCTAGCAATCAGCCCCAGCATTTT
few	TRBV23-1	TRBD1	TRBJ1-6	CASRRDRVIRNSPLHF	TGCGCCAGCCGCCGGGACAGGGTAATCCGTAATTCACCCCTCCACTTT
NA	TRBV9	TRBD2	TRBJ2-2	CASSVGTSPLSGGELFF	TGTGCCAGCAGCGTAGGGACTAGCCCTCTCAGTGGGGGGGAGCTGTTTTTT
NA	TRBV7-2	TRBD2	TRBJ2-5	CASSPLAGGQETQYF	TGTGCCAGCAGCCCGTTAGCGGGAGGACAAGAGACCCAGTACTTC
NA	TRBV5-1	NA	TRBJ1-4	CASSGRGSANEKLFF	TGCGCCAGCAGCGGGCGGGGCTCGGCTAATGAAAAACTGTTTTTT
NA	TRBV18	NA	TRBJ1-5	CASSPGLTGKNGPPQHF	TGTGCCAGCTCACCAGGATTAACAGGGAAAAATGGACCGCCCCAGCATTTT
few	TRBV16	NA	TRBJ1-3	CASSQSGSGNTIYF	TGTGCCAGCAGCCAATCAGGGTCTGGAAACACCATATATTTT
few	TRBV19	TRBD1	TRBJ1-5	CASQSGQGYQPQHF	TGTGCCAGTCAGTCGGGACAGGGTTATCAGCCCCAGCATTTT
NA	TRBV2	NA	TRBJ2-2	CASSELAVNTGELFF	TGTGCCAGCAGTGAATTAGCGGTCAACACCGGGGAGCTGTTTTTT
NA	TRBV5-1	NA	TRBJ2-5	CASSPGRQETQYF	TGCGCCAGCAGCCCGGGCAGGCAAGAGACCCAGTACTTC
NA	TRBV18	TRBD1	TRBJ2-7	CASSPDRGTTYEQYF	TGTGCCAGCTCACCAGACAGGGGGACAACCTACGAGCAGTACTTC
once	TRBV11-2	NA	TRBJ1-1	CASSLESGAEAFF	TGTGCCAGCAGCTTAGAATCTGGGGCTGAAGCTTTCTTT